This T cell receptor beta chain was retrieved from a study of metastatic and nonmetastatic thyroid tumors. Turning to the study itself: Comparative analysis of repertoires was undertaken across blood and tumor or nodule tissue obtained from malignant and benign thyroid patients. Study-level points and caveats: Malignant thyroid tumors reportedly had TCR beta diversity that was significantly higher than in benign nodules, in blood and tumor.

In its sample, this clone was seen a few times. Its specificity is unknown. Patients had received no treatment of any kind before thyroid surgery. Original processing notes: Clinicopathological groups supplied CDR3 differences that were used to build a distant-metastasis classifier for papillary thyroid cancer. Using MiXCR, TCRdb reanalyzed the PCR reads. The V and J calls and clone size come from TCRdb's table, not from the authors' own analysis. The sample contains tens of thousands of clones, about an eighth of which appear only once. The sample was blood. This sequence was found in a female donor with papillary thyroid cancer or a benign thyroid nodule (not recorded which). Some clones in this sample may be carry-over from other donors' samples.

In nucleotides, the CDR3 is TGTGCCAGCAGTGGAAAATTGGGACAGGGTTTCACCGGGGAGCTGTTTTTT. Protein product: CASSGKLGQGFTGELFF. This sequence joins TRBV6-1 and TRBJ2-2, with 9 bases that match TRBD1. This CDR3 has 17 amino acids. Per germline, CDR1 MNHNS and CDR2 SASEGT. Trimming removed 4 bases from V and 4 bases from J; junction bases left unmatched: 10.